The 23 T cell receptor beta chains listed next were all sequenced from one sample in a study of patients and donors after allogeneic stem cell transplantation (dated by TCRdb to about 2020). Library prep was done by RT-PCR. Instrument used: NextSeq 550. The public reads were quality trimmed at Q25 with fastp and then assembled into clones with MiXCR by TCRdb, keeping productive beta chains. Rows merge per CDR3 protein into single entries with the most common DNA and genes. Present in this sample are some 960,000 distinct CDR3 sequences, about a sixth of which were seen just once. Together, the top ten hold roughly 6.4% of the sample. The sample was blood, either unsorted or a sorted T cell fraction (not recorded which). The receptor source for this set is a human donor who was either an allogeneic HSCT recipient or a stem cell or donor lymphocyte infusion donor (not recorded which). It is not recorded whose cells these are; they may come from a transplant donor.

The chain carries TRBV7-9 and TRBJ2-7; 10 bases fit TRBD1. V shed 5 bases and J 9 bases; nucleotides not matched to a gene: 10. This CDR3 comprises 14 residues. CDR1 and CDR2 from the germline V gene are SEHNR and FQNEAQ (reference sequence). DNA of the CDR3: TGTGCCAGCAGCCAGGGACAGGGGTATTGGGGGCAGTACTTC. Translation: CASSQGQGYWGQYF. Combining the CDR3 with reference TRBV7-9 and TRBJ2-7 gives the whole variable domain DTGVSQNPRHKITKRGQNVTFRCDPISEHNRLYWYRQTLGQGPEFLTYFQNEAQLEKSRLLSDRFSAERPKGSFSTLEIQRTEQGDSAMYLCASSQGQGYWGQYFGPGTRLTVT.

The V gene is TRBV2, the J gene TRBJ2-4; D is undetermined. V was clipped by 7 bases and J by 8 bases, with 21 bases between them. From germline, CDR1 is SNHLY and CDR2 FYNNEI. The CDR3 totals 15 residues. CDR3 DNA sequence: TGTGCCAGCACCGAGAGGTACCTCGGTGTGGACATTCAGTACTTC. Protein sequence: CASTERYLGVDIQYF.

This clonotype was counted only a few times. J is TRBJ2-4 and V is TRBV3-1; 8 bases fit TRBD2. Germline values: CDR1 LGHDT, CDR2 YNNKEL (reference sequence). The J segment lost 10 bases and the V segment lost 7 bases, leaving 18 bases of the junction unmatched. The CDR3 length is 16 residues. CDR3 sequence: CASTPGRPGLVGIQYF. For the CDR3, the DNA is TGTGCCAGCACCCCCGGTAGACCGGGACTAGTTGGGATTCAGTACTTC.

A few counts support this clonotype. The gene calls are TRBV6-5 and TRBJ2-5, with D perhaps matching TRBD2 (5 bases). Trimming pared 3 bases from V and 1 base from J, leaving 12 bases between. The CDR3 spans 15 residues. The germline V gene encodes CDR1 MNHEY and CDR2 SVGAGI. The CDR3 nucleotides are TGTGCCAGCAGTTATTCGGGATCGGCCCAAGAGACCCAGTACTTC. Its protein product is CASSYSGSAQETQYF.

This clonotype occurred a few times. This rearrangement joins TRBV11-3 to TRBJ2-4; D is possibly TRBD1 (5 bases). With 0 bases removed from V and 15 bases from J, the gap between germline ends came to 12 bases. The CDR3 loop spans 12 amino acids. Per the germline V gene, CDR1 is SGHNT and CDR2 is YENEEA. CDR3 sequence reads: CASSLEGPVVYF. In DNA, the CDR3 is TGTGCCAGCAGCTTAGAGGGGCCGGTAGTGTACTTC.

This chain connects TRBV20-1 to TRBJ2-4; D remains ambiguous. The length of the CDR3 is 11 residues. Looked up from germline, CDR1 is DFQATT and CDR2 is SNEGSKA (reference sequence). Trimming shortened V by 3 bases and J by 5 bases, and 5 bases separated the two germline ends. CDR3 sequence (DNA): TGCAGTGCTAGGGCTCAAAACATTCAGTACTTC. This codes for CSARAQNIQYF.

CDR3 DNA: TGTGCCAGCAGTGACTCATTCGGACAGGGGGGCACTGAAGCTTTCTTT. It yields the protein CASSDSFGQGGTEAFF. The genes are TRBV25-1 and TRBJ1-1; 10 bases match TRBD1. J was trimmed by 4 bases and V by 3 bases; bases with no gene match: 8. The CDR3 loop spans 16 amino acids. Germline V CDR1 and CDR2: MGHDK, SYGVNS.

The CDR3 region has the DNA TGCAGTGCTAGAGATCCCCAGCATCTCTATGGCTACACCTTC. It is translated as CSARDPQHLYGYTF. The rearrangement uses TRBV20-1 and TRBJ1-2; no firm D call. With 0 bases removed from V and 4 bases from J, the gap between germline ends came to 12 bases. CDR3 length: 14 residues. The germline gives CDR1 DFQATT, CDR2 SNEGSKA (reference sequence).

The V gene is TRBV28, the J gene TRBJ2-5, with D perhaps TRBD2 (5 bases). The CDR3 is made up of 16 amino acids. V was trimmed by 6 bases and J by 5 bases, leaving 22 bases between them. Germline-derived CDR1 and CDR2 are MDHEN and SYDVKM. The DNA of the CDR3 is TGTGCCAGCAGCCTAGCCTCCTTTTGGGCCCCGGAGACCCAGTACTTC. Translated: CASSLASFWAPETQYF.

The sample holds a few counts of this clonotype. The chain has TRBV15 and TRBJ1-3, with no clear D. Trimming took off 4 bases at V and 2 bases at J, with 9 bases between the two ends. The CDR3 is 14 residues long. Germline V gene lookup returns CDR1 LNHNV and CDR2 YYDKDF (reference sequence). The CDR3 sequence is CATSTRSPGNTIYF. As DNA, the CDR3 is TGTGCCACCAGCACAAGGAGTCCTGGAAACACCATATATTTT.

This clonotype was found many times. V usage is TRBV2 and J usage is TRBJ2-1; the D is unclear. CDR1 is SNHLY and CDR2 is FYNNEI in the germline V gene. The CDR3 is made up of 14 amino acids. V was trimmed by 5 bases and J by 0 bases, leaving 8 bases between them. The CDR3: CASSSSGSYNEQFF. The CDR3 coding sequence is TGTGCCAGCAGTTCTAGTGGCTCCTACAATGAGCAGTTCTTC.

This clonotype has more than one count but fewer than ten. As DNA, the CDR3 is TGTGCCAGCAGTGAATCATCAGGGATAATTGAAGCTTTCTTT. It is translated as CASSESSGIIEAFF. The chain carries TRBV25-1 and TRBJ1-1; D is possibly TRBD1 (5 bases). The CDR3 runs 14 residues. Germline values: CDR1 MGHDK, CDR2 SYGVNS. Trimming took off 1 base at V and 7 bases at J, with 13 bases between the two ends.

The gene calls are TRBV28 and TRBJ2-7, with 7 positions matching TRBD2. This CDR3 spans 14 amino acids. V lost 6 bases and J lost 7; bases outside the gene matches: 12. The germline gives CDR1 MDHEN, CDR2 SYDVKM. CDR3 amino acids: CASSPRVAGREQYF. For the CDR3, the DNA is TGTGCCAGCAGCCCGCGCGTAGCGGGTAGGGAGCAGTACTTC.

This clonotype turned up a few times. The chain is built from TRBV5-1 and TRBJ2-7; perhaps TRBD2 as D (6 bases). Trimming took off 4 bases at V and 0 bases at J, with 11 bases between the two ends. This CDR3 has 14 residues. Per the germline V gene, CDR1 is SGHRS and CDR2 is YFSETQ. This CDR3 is CASSPGLPSYEQYF. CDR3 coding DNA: TGCGCCAGCAGCCCGGGACTTCCCTCCTACGAGCAGTACTTC.

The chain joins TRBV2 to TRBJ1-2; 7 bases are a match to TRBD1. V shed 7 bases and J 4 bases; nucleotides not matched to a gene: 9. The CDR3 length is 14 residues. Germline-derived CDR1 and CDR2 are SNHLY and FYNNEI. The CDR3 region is CASTTGSSLYGYTF. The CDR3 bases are TGTGCCAGCACGACAGGGAGTTCCCTCTATGGCTACACCTTC.

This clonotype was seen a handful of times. The CDR3 spells CASGLTGGGHEQYF. DNA of the CDR3: TGCGCCAGCGGGCTGACAGGGGGAGGCCACGAGCAGTACTTC. The gene calls are TRBV5-1 and TRBJ2-7, with 9 bases identical to TRBD1. CDR1 and CDR2 (germline): SGHRS, YFSETQ. V was clipped by 7 bases and J by 5 bases; unmatched bases: 10. The CDR3 runs 14 residues.

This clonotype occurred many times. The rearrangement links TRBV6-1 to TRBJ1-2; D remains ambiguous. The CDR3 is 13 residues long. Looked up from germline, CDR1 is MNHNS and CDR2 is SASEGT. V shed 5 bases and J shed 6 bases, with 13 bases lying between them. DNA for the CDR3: TGTGCCAGCAGTCGCGGGAGGGAAGATGGCTACACCTTC. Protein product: CASSRGREDGYTF.

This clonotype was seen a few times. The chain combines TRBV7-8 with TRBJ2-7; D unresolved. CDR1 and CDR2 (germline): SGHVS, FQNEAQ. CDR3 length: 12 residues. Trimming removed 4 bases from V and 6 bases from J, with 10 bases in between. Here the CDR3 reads CASSSSSSEQYF. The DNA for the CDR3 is TGTGCCAGCAGCTCAAGTTCTTCCGAGCAGTACTTC.

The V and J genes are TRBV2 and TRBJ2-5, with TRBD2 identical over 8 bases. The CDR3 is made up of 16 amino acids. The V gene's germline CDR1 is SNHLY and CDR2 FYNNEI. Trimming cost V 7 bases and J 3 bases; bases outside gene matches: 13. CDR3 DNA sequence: TGTGCCAGCAAGAGAGGGGGAGCGGGAGAGGAAGAGACCCAGTACTTC. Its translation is CASKRGGAGEEETQYF.

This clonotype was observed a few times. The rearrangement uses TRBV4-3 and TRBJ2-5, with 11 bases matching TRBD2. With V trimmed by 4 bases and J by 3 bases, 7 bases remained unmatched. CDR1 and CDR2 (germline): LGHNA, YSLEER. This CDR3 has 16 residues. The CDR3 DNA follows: TGCGCCAGCAGCCCGATAGCGGGGGGGATTAAAGAGACCCAGTACTTC. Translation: CASSPIAGGIKETQYF.

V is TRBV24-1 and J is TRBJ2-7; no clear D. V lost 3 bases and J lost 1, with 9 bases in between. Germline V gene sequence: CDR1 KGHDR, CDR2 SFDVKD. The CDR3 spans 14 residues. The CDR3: CATSDPAASYEQYF. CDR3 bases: TGTGCCACCAGTGATCCTGCAGCATCCTACGAGCAGTACTTC.

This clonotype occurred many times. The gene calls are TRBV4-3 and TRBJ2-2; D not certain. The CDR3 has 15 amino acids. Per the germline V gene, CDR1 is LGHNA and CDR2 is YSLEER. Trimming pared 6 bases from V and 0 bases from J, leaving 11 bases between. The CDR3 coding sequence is TGCGCCAGCAGACAGAGTAGAGCGAACACCGGGGAGCTGTTTTTT. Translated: CASRQSRANTGELFF.

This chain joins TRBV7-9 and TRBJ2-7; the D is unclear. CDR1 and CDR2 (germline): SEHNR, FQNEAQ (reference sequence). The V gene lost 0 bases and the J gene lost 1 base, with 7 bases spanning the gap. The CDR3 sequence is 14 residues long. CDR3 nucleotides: TGTGCCAGCAGCTTAGCGTGGGAATCCTACGAGCAGTACTTC. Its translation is CASSLAWESYEQYF.